The 20 T cell receptor beta chains in this list originate from one sample, sequenced in a study of cytomegalovirus exposure and HLA in healthy donors. The PCR was carried out with 60 Vbeta primers and 13 Jbeta primers. Sequencing was performed with immunoSEQ multiplex PCR; in TCRdb, only in-frame clones are kept and a portion is missing. Counted here are some 180,000 clones, under 80% occurring once; the ten biggest clones make up about 2.5%. The sequencing input was PBMCs. All receptors derive from a young woman in good health and CMV-seropositive.

This clone has just a few counts. The chain carries TRBV28 and TRBJ1-2; D is possibly TRBD1 (5 bases). This CDR3 has 15 residues. The germline V and J ends were trimmed by 5 bases and 4 bases, with 17 bases remaining between them. Germline CDR1 is MDHEN and CDR2 is SYDVKM. In DNA form, the CDR3 reads TGTGCCAGCAGTCTGGCGGGGGGTACAAGCTATGGCTACACCTTC. Protein product: CASSLAGGTSYGYTF.

CDR3 protein: CASSPDRVNQETQYF. Here the CDR3 DNA reads TGTGCCAGCAGCCCTGACAGGGTGAACCAAGAGACCCAGTACTTC. The chain recombines TRBV5-6 with TRBJ2-5; TRBD1 matches at 7 bases. With 4 bases clipped from V and 0 bases from J, the junction kept 6 bases outside the gene matches. This CDR3 region has 15 residues. Germline lookup yields CDR1 SGHDT and CDR2 YYEEEE.

The V and J genes are TRBV28 and TRBJ2-7, with 7 bases aligning to TRBD1. This CDR3 contains 14 residues. The ends lost 4 bases at V and 0 bases at J; junction bases unmatched: 3. The germline gives CDR1 MDHEN, CDR2 SYDVKM. The chain's CDR3 is CASSSGQPSYEQYF. The CDR3 nucleotides read TGTGCCAGCAGTTCGGGACAGCCCTCCTACGAGCAGTACTTC.

CDR3 protein: CASFSSLSYNEQFF. The CDR3 coding sequence is TGCGCCAGCTTCTCTAGCCTCTCCTACAATGAGCAGTTCTTC. This chain connects TRBV4-3 to TRBJ2-1; tentatively, D is TRBD2 (5 bases). The V end lost 8 bases, the J end lost 0 bases, and 11 bases lay between the germline ends. This CDR3 spans 14 amino acids. Looked up from germline, CDR1 is LGHNA and CDR2 is YSLEER.

The rearrangement links TRBV29-1 to TRBJ2-5; 9 bases align to TRBD1. The CDR3 is made up of 14 amino acids. Looked up from germline, CDR1 is SQVTM and CDR2 is ANQGSEA. The ends lost 7 bases at V and 5 bases at J; junction bases unmatched: 11. CDR3 nucleotide sequence: TGCAGCGGCCAGACAGGGGGAGGATCGGAGACCCAGTACTTC. As protein: CSGQTGGGSETQYF.

This clone occurred once. The chain joins TRBV12-2 to TRBJ2-5; the table's D gene call, TRBD2, was not cross checked with the DNA. TRBV12-2 corresponds to a pseudogene. CDR3 length: 17 residues. The CDR3 coding sequence is TGTGCAAGTCGCTTAGCGCCGAGGTTGAGGGTGAAAGAGACCCAGTACTTC. Translating gives CASRLAPRLRVKETQYF.

J is TRBJ1-5 and V is TRBV28; tentatively, D is TRBD1 (6 bases). With 4 bases removed from V and 6 bases from J, the gap between germline ends came to 16 bases. The germline V gene encodes CDR1 MDHEN and CDR2 SYDVKM. This CDR3 contains 15 residues. The CDR3 DNA is TGTGCCAGCAGTTCCATCAGGGGAACGGTTCAGCCCCAGCATTTT. Amino acids: CASSSIRGTVQPQHF.

This clone was recorded once. This chain uses TRBV4-2 with TRBJ1-4; TRBD1 agrees at 10 bases. V lost 1 base, J lost 7 bases, and 3 bases stayed unmatched. This CDR3 region has 15 residues. The germline V gene encodes CDR1 LGHNA and CDR2 YNFKEQ. The DNA for the CDR3 is TGTGCCAGCAGCCAAGCTGGGGACAGGGGTGAAAAACTGTTTTTT. Encoded protein: CASSQAGDRGEKLFF.

This rearrangement joins TRBV4-3 to TRBJ2-1, with 14 bases aligning to TRBD2. The CDR3 has 20 residues. The J segment lost 2 bases and the V segment lost 0 bases, leaving 9 bases of the junction unmatched. In germline, CDR1 is LGHNA, CDR2 YSLEER. CDR3 residues: CASSQERQGTSGGAYNEQFF. The CDR3 bases are TGCGCCAGCAGCCAAGAGAGACAGGGGACTAGCGGGGGAGCCTACAATGAGCAGTTCTTC.

The V and J genes are TRBV6-1 and TRBJ1-2, with a tentative D call TRBD1 (5 bases). Trimming stripped 7 bases from V and 7 bases from J, with 16 bases between. The CDR3 loop spans 13 amino acids. Germline lookup yields CDR1 MNHNS and CDR2 SASEGT. The CDR3 spells CASTGVPSAGYTF. CDR3 bases: TGTGCCAGCACGGGGGTCCCGTCGGCTGGCTACACCTTC.

J is TRBJ2-7 and V is TRBV15; D may be TRBD2 (5 bases). The germline gives CDR1 LNHNV, CDR2 YYDKDF (reference sequence). The CDR3 spans 15 residues. V gave up 0 bases and J gave up 3 bases, with 12 bases separating them. For the CDR3, the DNA is TGTGCCACCAGCAGAGATAGCCGGACTGTCTACGAGCAGTACTTC. Amino acid sequence: CATSRDSRTVYEQYF.

This sequence joins TRBV29-1 and TRBJ2-5; 7 bases are shared with TRBD1. The end of the DNA fits TRBJ2-7 better, so the J call may be wrong. Germline V lookup: CDR1 SQVTM, CDR2 ANQGSEA. The CDR3 length is 12 residues. The CDR3 DNA reads TGCAGCGTTGAGACAGGGCTATACGAGCAGTACTTC. Protein sequence: CSVETGLYEQYF.

The CDR3 spells CASSLTSGTGNSPLHF. CDR3 sequence (DNA): TGTGCCAGCAGCTTGACTTCCGGGACAGGGAATTCACCCCTCCACTTT. This chain links TRBV5-6 with TRBJ1-6, with TRBD1 matching over 9 bases. Germline V gives CDR1 SGHDT, CDR2 YYEEEE. The CDR3 consists of 16 residues. The ends lost 1 base at V and 7 bases at J; junction bases unmatched: 6.

This chain links TRBV5-1 with TRBJ1-4; D gene ambiguous. Germline assignment: CDR1 SGHRS and CDR2 YFSETQ. With 0 bases removed from V and 5 bases from J, the gap between germline ends came to 14 bases. There are 16 residues in the CDR3. For the CDR3, the DNA is TGCGCCAGCAGCTTGGCGGGGAGGGATGAAAATGAAAAACTGTTTTTT. Translated: CASSLAGRDENEKLFF.

DNA of the CDR3: TGTGCCAGCAGCCACATGGACAGGGGGCTGGCCGGGGAGCTGTTTTTT. It is translated as CASSHMDRGLAGELFF. The genes are TRBV4-2 and TRBJ2-2; 11 bases are shared with TRBD1. CDR3 length equals 16 residues. J gave up 6 bases and V 3 bases, and 6 bases lay outside the gene matches. Per germline, CDR1 LGHNA and CDR2 YNFKEQ.

This clone appeared a single time. The chain uses TRBV4-1 and TRBJ2-5; tentatively, D is TRBD1 (6 bases). Trimming cost V 1 base and J 5 bases, with 20 bases left between them. Per the germline V gene, CDR1 is MGHRA and CDR2 is YSYEKL. The CDR3 is 17 residues long. CDR3: CASSQGRGLQRGETQYF. The CDR3, as DNA: TGCGCCAGCAGCCAAGGTCGAGGACTTCAGAGGGGGGAGACCCAGTACTTC.

The chain uses TRBV28 and TRBJ2-7; TRBD1 matches 8 bases. J gave up 2 bases and V 1 base, and 1 base lay outside the gene matches. Germline V gene data show CDR1 as MDHEN and CDR2 as SYDVKM. This CDR3 comprises 14 residues. DNA of the CDR3: TGTGCCAGCAGTTTATTACAGGGGGCCTACGAGCAGTACTTC. Its translation is CASSLLQGAYEQYF.

V gene TRBV21-1 combines with J gene TRBJ2-7; the D segment call TRBD1 is taken from the table without a DNA check. TRBV21-1 is tagged as a pseudogene. This CDR3 contains 14 residues. CDR3: CASSKAPRGYEQYF. DNA for the CDR3: TGTGCCAGCAGCAAGGCGCCCAGGGGGTACGAGCAGTACTTC.

The chain joins TRBV7-8 to TRBJ2-1; possibly TRBD1 for D (5 bases). V shed 5 bases and J shed 11 bases, with 10 bases lying between them. Germline loops: CDR1 SGHVS, CDR2 FQNEAQ. This CDR3 contains 11 residues. The CDR3 is CASSPRTKQFF. The CDR3 nucleotides are TGTGCCAGCAGCCCCCGGACAAAGCAGTTCTTC.

The CDR3 spells CASSFADRASNQPQHF. The CDR3 nucleotides read TGTGCCAGCAGCTTTGCGGACAGGGCTAGCAATCAGCCCCAGCATTTT. The V gene is TRBV7-2, the J gene TRBJ1-5; 8 bases match TRBD1. The CDR3 runs to 16 residues. The V and J ends lost 3 bases and 0 bases, in that order; junction bases with no gene match: 4. Germline V gene data show CDR1 as SGHTA and CDR2 as FQGNSA. The variable domain in full, with the rest retrieved from reference TRBV7-2 and TRBJ1-5, is GAGVSQSPSNKVTEKGKDVELRCDPISGHTALYWYRQSLGQGLEFLIYFQGNSAPDKSGLPSDRFSAERTGGSVSTLTIQRTQQEDSAVYLCASSFADRASNQPQHFGDGTRLSIL.